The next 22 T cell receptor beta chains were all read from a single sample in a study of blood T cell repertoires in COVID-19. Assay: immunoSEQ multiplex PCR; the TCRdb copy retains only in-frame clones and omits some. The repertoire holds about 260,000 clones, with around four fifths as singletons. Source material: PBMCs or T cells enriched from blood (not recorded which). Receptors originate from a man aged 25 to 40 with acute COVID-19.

CDR3 region: CASSVGEGGAGQPQHF. For the CDR3, the DNA is TGTGCCAGCAGCGTAGGAGAAGGGGGCGCCGGTCAGCCCCAGCATTTT. The chain carries TRBV9 and TRBJ1-5; TRBD1 matches at 7 bases. J gave up 6 bases and V 0 bases, and 9 bases lay outside the gene matches. From germline, CDR1 is SGDLS and CDR2 YYNGEE. The CDR3 is made up of 16 amino acids. Combining the CDR3 with reference TRBV9 and TRBJ1-5 gives the whole variable domain DSGVTQTPKHLITATGQRVTLRCSPRSGDLSVYWYQQSLDQGLQFLIQYYNGEERAKGNILERFSAQQFPDLHSELNLSSLELGDSALYFCASSVGEGGAGQPQHFGDGTRLSIL.

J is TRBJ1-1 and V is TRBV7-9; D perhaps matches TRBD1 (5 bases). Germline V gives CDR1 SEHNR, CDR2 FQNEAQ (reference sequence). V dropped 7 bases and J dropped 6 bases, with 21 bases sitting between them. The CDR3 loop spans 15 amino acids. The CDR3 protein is CASTAEGWGVPEAFF. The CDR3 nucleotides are TGTGCCAGCACCGCGGAAGGGTGGGGGGTCCCTGAAGCTTTCTTT.

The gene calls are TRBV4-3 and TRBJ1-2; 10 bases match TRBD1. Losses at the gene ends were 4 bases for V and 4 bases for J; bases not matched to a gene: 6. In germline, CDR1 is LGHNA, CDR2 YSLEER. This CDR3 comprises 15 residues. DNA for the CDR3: TGCGCCAGCAGCCGGGACAGGGGAGGAGTCTATGGCTACACCTTC. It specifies CASSRDRGGVYGYTF.

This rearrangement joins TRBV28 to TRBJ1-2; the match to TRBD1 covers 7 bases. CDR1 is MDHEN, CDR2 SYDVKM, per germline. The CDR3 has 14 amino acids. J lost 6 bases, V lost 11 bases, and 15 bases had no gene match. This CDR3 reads CAHKPGTATHGYTF. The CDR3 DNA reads TGTGCCCATAAGCCCGGGACAGCGACTCATGGCTACACCTTC.

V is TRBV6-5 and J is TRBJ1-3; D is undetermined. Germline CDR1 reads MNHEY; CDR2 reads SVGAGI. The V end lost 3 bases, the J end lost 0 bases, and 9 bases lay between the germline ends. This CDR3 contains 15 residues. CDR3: CASSYGGSSGNTIYF. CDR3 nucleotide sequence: TGTGCCAGCAGTTATGGAGGCAGCTCTGGAAACACCATATATTTT.

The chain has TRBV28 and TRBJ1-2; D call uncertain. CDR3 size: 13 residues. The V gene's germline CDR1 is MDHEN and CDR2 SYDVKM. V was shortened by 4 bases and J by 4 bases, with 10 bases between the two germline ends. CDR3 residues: CASSSSRFYGYTF. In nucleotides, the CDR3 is TGTGCCAGCAGTTCTTCCCGTTTCTATGGCTACACCTTC.

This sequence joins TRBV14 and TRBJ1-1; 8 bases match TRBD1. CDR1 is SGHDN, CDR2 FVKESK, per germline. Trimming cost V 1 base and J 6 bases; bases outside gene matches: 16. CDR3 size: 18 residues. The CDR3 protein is CASSQGATGVRGSAEAFF. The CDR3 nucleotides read TGTGCCAGCAGCCAAGGGGCGACAGGGGTTCGTGGTTCGGCTGAAGCTTTCTTT.

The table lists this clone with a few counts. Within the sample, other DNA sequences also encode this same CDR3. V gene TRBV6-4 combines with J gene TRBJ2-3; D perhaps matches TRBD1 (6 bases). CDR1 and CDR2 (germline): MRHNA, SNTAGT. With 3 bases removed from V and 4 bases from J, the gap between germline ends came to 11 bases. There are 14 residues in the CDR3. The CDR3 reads CASSEGAGADTQYF. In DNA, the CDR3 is TGTGCCAGCAGTGAAGGGGCAGGGGCAGATACGCAGTATTTT.

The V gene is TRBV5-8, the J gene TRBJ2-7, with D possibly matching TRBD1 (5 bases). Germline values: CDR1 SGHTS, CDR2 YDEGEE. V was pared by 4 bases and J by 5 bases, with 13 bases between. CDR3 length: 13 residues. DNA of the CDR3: TGTGCCAGCAGCCACGGACATCGGGACGAGCAGTACGTC. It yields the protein CASSHGHRDEQYV.

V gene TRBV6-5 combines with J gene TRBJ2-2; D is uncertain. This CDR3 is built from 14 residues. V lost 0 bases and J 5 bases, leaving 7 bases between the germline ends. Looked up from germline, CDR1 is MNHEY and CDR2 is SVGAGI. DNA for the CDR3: TGTGCCAGCAGTTACTCGATCGAGACCGGGGAGCTGTTTTTT. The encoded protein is CASSYSIETGELFF.

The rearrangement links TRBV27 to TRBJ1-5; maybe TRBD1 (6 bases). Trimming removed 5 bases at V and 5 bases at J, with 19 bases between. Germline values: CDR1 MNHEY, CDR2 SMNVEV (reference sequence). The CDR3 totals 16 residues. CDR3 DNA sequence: TGTGCCAGCAGTCCTCACCTCGGACAGACTGATCAGCCCCAGCATTTT. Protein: CASSPHLGQTDQPQHF.

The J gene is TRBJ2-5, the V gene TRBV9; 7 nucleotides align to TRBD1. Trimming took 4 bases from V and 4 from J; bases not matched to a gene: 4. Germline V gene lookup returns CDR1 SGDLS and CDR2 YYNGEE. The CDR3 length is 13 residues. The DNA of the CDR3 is TGTGCCAGCAGCCCTCACAGGGGAGAGACCCAGTACTTC. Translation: CASSPHRGETQYF.

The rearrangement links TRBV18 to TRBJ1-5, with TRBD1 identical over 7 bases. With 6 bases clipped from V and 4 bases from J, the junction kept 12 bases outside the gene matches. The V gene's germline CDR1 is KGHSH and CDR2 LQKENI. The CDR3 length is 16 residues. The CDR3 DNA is TGTGCCAGCTCTCGAGGGGAGACAGGGTGGAATCAGCCCCAGCATTTT. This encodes CASSRGETGWNQPQHF.

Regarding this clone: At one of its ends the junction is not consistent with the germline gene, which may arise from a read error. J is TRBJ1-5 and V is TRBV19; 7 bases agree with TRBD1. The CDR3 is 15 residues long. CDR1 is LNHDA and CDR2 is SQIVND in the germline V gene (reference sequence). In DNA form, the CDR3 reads TGTGCCAGTAGTGTCCGGACAGGTGGAAATCGGCCCCAGCATTTT. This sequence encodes CASSVRTGGNRPQHF.

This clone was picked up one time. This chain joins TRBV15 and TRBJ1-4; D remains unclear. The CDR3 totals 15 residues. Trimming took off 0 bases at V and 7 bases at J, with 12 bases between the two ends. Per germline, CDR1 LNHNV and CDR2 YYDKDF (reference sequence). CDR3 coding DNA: TGTGCCACCAGCAGAGAAGCACGGGAGATTGAAAAACTGTTTTTT. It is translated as CATSREAREIEKLFF.

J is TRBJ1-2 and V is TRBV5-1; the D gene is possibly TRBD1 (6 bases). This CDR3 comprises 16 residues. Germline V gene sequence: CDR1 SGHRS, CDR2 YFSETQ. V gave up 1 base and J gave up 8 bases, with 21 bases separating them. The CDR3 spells CASSLSSDRIGWGYTF. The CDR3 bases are TGCGCCAGCAGCTTGAGTTCGGACAGAATCGGCTGGGGCTACACCTTC.

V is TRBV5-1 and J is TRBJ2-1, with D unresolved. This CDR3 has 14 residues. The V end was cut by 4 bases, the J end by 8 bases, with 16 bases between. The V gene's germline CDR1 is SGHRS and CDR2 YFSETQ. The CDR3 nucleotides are TGCGCCAGCAGCCCCAGAGGAAGGCACGATGAGCAGTTCTTC. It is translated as CASSPRGRHDEQFF.

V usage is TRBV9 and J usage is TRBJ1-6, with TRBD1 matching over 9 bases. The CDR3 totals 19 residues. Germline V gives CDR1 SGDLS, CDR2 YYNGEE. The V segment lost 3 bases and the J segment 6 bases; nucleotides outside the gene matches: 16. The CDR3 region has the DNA TGTGCCAGCAGCGGCACCGGGACAGGGATGAATTATCTTAATTCACCCCTCCACTTT. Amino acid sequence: CASSGTGTGMNYLNSPLHF.

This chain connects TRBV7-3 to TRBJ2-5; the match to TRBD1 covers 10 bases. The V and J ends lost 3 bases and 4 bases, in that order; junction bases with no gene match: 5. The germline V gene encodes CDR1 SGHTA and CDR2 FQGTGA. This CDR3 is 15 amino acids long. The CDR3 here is CASSFSGTGVETQYF. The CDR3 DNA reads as TGTGCCAGCAGCTTTTCCGGGACAGGGGTAGAGACCCAGTACTTC.

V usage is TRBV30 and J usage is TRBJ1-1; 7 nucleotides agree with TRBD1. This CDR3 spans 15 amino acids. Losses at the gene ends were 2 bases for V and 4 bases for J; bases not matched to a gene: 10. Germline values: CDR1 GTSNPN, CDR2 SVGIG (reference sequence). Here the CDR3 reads CAWSPDRAPSTEAFF. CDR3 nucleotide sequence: TGTGCCTGGAGTCCCGACAGGGCCCCCTCCACTGAAGCTTTCTTT.

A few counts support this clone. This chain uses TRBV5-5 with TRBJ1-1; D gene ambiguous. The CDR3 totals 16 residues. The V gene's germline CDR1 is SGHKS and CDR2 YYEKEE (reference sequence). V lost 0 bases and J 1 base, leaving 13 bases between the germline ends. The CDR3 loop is CASSLGGSRPNTEAFF. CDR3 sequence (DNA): TGTGCCAGCAGCTTGGGCGGGTCCAGGCCGAACACTGAAGCTTTCTTT.

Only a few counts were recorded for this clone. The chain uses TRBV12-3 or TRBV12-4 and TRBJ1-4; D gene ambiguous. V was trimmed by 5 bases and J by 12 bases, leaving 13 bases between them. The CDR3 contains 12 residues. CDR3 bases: TGTGCCAGCAGTCCAACTGTTTCGGAACTGTTTTTT. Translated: CASSPTVSELFF.